This T cell receptor (beta chain) was captured by sequencing in a study of beta chain features in type 1 diabetes. Findings and limits, study-wide: Patients with type 1 diabetes showed fewer VDJ junction insertions and more deletions. Any role of HLA type in TCRB rearrangement remained unresolved here. The study found moderately but significantly shorter TCRB CDR3s in all four CD4+ subsets of Type 1 diabetes patients. Cells that show high TCR expression could be over-represented by cDNA sequencing.

Germline CDR1 reads PRHDT; CDR2 reads FYEKMQ (reference sequence). This CDR3 region has 12 residues. V was shortened by 5 bases and J by 0 bases, with 3 bases between the two germline ends. This clone has a count of ten or more. Its target is unknown. CD4+ cells of the naive, central memory, regulatory and stem cell-like memory types were sorted via CD45RO/CCR7/CD25/CD127/CD95/CD27. The study reverse transcribed the entire isolated RNA, so it sequenced expressed TCRB transcripts. Clones were read by immunoSEQ multiplex PCR, and TCRdb kept only the in-frame ones, dropping some. The sample has almost 350,000 clones, about a tenth seen once.

The sequenced sample consisted of central memory CD4+ T cells from blood. This chain links TRBV13 with TRBJ2-3; D not certain. This TCR derives from a man aged 30 to 39 with type 1 diabetes. CDR3 residues: CASSTSTDTQYF. CDR3 sequence (DNA): TGTGCCAGCAGCACCAGCACAGATACGCAGTATTTT.